This T cell receptor (beta chain) was documented in a study of CXCR3-negative and CXCR3-positive naive CD8 T cells. Points from the study as a whole: Expression of CXCR3 was partially reduced after cryopreservation, and fresh PBMCs were used in most assays. With respect to TRBV-TRBJ usage, naive CXCR3-negative and CXCR3-positive cells were similar; memory differed. With surface CD5 comparable between naive subsets, TCR strength was estimated using properties derived from the TRB CDR3.

UMI labels and 5' RACE were used to prepare the TRB cDNA libraries. TCRdb reprocessed the 5' RACE reads, keeping one entry per CDR3 protein, no DNA. The listing contains around 140,000 distinct CDR3 sequences. As for this clonotype: As yet, its antigen is unknown.

This CDR3 contains 16 residues. The germline V gene has CDR1 LNHDA and CDR2 SQIVND (reference sequence). The sample taken for sequencing was naive CXCR3- CD8+ T cells from blood. This sample's subset: CD45RO-CCR7+CD27+CD95- naive CD8+ T cells lacking CXCR3 (TNR3-). The chain has TRBV19 and TRBJ2-2. This clonotype was obtained from a human donor in good health. Some clones in this sample may be carry-over from other donors' samples. The CDR3 spells CASISYPTVGTGELFF.